The following is a TCR beta chain sequence with its context. Other DNA sequences in the sample encode the same CDR3. The germline gives CDR1 SNHLY, CDR2 FYNNEI. This CDR3 is built from 12 residues. Between the trimmed V and J ends, which lost 8 bases and 3 bases, there was a span of 8 bases. These data come from a study of blood T cell repertoires in COVID-19. Study summary: The United States, Italy and Spain were the sources of the acute and convalescent COVID-19 samples. The analysed material was cDNA or gDNA that came from T cells, B-cell-depleted T cells, or PBMCs.

Authors' methods: Amplification with reference gene primers provided the estimates of nucleated cell counts. The repertoire was sequenced with immunoSEQ multiplex PCR; TCRdb's copy has only in-frame clones and lacks some. V and J calls and clone size are copied from that table; D and trimming were computed from the DNA. The table includes 150,000 to 200,000 clones, about 86% detected once. This rearrangement joins TRBV2 to TRBJ1-5, with TRBD1 as a possible D gene (6 bases). The sequencing sample was made of peripheral blood. The origin of this receptor is a man aged 45-60 years with active or convalescent COVID-19. The CDR3 DNA is TGTGCCAGCCGGGACACCAATCAGCCCCAGCATTTT. It codes for CASRDTNQPQHF.